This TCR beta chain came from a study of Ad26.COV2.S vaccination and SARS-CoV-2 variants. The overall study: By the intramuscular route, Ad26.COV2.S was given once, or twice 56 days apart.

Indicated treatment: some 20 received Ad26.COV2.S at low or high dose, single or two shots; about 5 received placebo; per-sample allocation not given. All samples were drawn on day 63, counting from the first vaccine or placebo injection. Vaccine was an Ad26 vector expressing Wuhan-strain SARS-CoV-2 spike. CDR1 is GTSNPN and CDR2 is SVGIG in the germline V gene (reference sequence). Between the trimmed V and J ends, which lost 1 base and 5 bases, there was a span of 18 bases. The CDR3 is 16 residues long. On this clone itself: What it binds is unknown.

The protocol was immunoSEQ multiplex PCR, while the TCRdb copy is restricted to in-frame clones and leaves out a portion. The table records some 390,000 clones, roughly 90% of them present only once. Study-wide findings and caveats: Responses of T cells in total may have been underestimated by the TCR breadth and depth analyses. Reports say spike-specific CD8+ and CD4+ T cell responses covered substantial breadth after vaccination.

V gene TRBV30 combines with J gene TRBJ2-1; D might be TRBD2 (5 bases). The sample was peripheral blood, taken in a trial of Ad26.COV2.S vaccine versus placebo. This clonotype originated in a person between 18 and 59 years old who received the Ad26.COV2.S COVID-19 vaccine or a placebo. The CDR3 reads CAWSGRADIYHNEQFF. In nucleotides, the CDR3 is TGTGCCTGGAGTGGACGAGCGGATATATACCACAATGAGCAGTTCTTC.